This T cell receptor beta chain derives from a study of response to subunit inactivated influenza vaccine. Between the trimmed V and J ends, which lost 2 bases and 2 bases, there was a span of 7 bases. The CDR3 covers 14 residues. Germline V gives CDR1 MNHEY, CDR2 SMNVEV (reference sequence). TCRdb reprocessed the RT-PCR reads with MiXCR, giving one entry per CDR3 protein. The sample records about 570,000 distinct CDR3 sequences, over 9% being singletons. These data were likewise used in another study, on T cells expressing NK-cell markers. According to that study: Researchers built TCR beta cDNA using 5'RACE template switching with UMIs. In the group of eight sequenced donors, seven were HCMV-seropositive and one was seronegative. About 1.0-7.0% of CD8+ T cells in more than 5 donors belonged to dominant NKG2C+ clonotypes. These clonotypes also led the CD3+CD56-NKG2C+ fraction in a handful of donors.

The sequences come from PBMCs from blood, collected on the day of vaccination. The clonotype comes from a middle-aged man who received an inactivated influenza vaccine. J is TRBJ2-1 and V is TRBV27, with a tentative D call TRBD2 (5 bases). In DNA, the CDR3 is TGTGCCAGCAGTTTACTGCGGGCCTACAATGAGCAGTTCTTC. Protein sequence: CASSLLRAYNEQFF.